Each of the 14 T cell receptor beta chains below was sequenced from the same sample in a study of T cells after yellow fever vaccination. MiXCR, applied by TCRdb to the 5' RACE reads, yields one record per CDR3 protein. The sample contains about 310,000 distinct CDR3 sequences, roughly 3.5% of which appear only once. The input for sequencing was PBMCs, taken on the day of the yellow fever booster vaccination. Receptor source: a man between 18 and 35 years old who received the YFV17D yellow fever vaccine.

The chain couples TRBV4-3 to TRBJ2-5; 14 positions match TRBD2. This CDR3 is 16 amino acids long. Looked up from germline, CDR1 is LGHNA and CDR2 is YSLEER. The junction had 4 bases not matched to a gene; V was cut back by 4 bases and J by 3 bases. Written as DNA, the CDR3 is TGCGCCAGCAGCCGGAGACTAGCGGGGGGGAAAGAGACCCAGTACTTC. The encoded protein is CASSRRLAGGKETQYF.

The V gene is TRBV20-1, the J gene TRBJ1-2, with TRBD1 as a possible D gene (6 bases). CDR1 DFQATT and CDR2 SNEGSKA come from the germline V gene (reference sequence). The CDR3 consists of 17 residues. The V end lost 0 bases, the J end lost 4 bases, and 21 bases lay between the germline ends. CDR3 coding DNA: TGCAGTGCTAGAGACAAAGTAGGGGGACCCGGGCTCTATGGCTACACCTTC. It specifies CSARDKVGGPGLYGYTF.

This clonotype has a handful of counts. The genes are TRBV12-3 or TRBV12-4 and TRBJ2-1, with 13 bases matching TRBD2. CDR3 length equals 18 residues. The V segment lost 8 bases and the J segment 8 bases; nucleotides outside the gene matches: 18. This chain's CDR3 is CASRPRRLAGGRHDEQFF. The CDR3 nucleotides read TGTGCCAGCCGCCCCAGGAGACTAGCGGGGGGACGACACGATGAGCAGTTCTTC.

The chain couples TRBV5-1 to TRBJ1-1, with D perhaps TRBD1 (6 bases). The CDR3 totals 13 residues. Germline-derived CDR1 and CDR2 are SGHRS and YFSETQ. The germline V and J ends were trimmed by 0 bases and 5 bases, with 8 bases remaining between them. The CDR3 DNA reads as TGCGCCAGCAGCTTGGATGACAGGACTGAAGCTTTCTTT. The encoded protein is CASSLDDRTEAFF.

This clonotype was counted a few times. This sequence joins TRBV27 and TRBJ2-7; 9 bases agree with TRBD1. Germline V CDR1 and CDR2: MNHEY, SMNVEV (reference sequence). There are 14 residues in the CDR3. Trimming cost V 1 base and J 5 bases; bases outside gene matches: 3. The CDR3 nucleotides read TGTGCCAGCAGTTTATTGGGGACAGGGCACGAGCAGTACGTC. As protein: CASSLLGTGHEQYV.

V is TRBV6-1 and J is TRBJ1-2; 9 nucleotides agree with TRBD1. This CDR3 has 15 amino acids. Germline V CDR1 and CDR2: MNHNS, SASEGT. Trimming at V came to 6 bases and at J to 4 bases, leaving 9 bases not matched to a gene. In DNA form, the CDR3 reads TGTGCCAGCAGAATACAGGGGGCGTACACCTATGGCTACACCTTC. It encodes CASRIQGAYTYGYTF.

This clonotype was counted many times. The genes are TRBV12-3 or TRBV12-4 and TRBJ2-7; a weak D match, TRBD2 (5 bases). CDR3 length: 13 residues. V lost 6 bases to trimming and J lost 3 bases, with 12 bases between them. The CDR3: CASRITGYYEQYF. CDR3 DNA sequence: TGTGCCAGCAGGATAACGGGATACTACGAGCAGTACTTC.

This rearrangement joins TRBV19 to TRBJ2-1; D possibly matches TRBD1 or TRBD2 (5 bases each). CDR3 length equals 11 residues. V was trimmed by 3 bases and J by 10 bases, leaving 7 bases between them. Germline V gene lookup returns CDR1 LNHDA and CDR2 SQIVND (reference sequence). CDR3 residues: CASSIWDEQFF. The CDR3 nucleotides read TGTGCCAGTAGTATTTGGGACGAGCAGTTCTTC.

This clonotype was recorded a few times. CDR3 sequence (DNA): TGCGCCAGCAGTCGACCAGGGACAGGGGGGGCGAACACTGAAGCTTTCTTT. Translation gives CASSRPGTGGANTEAFF. The gene calls are TRBV5-1 and TRBJ1-1; 11 bases are shared with TRBD1. Looked up from germline, CDR1 is SGHRS and CDR2 is YFSETQ. Trimming took 5 bases from V and 1 from J; bases not matched to a gene: 10. The CDR3 runs 17 residues. The entire variable domain, with the rest obtained from reference TRBV5-1 and TRBJ1-1, is as follows: KAGVTQTPRYLIKTRGQQVTLSCSPISGHRSVSWYQQTPGQGLQFLFEYFSETQRNKGNFPGRFSGRQFSNSRSEMNVSTLELGDSALYLCASSRPGTGGANTEAFFGQGTRLTVV.

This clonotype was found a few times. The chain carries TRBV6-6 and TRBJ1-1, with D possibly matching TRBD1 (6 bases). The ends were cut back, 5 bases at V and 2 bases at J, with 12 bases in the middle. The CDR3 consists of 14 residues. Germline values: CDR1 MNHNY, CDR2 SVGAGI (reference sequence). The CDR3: CASSNPGHNTEAFF. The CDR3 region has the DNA TGTGCCAGCAGTAACCCGGGACACAACACTGAAGCTTTCTTT.

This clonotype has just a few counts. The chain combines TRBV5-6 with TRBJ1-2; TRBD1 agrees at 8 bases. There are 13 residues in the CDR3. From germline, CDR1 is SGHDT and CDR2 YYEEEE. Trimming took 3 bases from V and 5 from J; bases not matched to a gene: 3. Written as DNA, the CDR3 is TGTGCCAGCAGCTCGGACAGGGCTTATGGCTACACCTTC. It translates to CASSSDRAYGYTF.

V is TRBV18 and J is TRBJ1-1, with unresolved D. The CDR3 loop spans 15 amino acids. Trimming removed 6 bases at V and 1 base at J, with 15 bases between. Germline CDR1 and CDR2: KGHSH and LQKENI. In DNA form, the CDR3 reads TGTGCCAGCTCGCCTGAAGGGAGTCGGAACACTGAAGCTTTCTTT. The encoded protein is CASSPEGSRNTEAFF. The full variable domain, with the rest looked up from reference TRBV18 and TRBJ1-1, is NAGVMQNPRHLVRRRGQEARLRCSPMKGHSHVYWYRQLPEEGLKFMVYLQKENIIDESGMPKERFSAEFPKEGPSILRIQQVVRGDSAAYFCASSPEGSRNTEAFFGQGTRLTVV.

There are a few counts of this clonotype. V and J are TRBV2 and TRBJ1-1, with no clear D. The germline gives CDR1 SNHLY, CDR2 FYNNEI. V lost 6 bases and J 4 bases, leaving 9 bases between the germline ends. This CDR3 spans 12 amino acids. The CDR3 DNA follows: TGTGCCAGCAGGTCGTTGGCCACTGAAGCTTTCTTT. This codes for CASRSLATEAFF.

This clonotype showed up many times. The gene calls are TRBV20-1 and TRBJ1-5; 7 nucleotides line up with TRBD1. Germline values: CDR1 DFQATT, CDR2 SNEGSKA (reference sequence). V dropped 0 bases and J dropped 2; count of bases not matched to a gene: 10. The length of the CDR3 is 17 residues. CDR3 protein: CSARDSRQGGRNQPQHF. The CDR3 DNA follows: TGCAGTGCTAGAGATTCAAGACAGGGCGGGCGCAATCAGCCCCAGCATTTT.